A single sample gave rise to the 15 T cell receptor beta chains below, sequenced in a study of T cell responses to AZD1222 COVID-19 vaccine. TCRdb's copy holds only in-frame clones and misses some; the assay was immunoSEQ multiplex PCR. The sample carries approximately 160,000 clones, approximately 89% recorded once. The sequenced sample was peripheral blood, obtained on day 0 of AZD1222 vaccination. All receptors derive from an adult in good health.

The chain is built from TRBV19 and TRBJ2-6, with a possible D match to TRBD2 (5 bases). V lost 5 bases to trimming and J lost 3 bases, with 14 bases between them. Per the germline V gene, CDR1 is LNHDA and CDR2 is SQIVND (reference sequence). The CDR3 covers 16 residues. The CDR3 reads CASSSSLGRGANVLTF. CDR3 nucleotide sequence: TGTGCCAGTAGTTCTAGCCTGGGTCGTGGGGCCAACGTCCTGACTTTC.

The chain uses TRBV27 and TRBJ2-7; 12 nucleotides match TRBD2. From germline, CDR1 is MNHEY and CDR2 SMNVEV (reference sequence). The CDR3 spans 15 residues. Trimming cost V 5 bases and J 5 bases; bases outside gene matches: 7. CDR3 DNA: TGTGCCAGCAGTCCCCGACTAGCGGGAGTAAACGAGCAGTACTTC. Translated: CASSPRLAGVNEQYF.

V usage is TRBV3-1 (or the pseudogene TRBV3-2) and J usage is TRBJ2-1, with no clear D. The CDR3 runs to 12 residues. V lost 3 bases and J lost 9, with 9 bases in between. Germline lookup yields CDR1 LGHDT and CDR2 YNNKEL (reference sequence). CDR3 in amino acids: CASSQGFGEQFF. CDR3 DNA sequence: TGTGCCAGCAGCCAGGGCTTTGGTGAGCAGTTCTTC.

The CDR3 spells CASGEWETQYF. The CDR3 coding sequence is TGTGCCAGCGGAGAGTGGGAGACCCAGTACTTC. This chain uses TRBV7-9 with TRBJ2-5, with no clear D. V was pared by 8 bases and J by 5 bases, with 9 bases between. The CDR3 has 11 amino acids. CDR1 and CDR2 (germline): SEHNR, FQNEAQ (reference sequence). Drawing the rest from reference TRBV7-9 and TRBJ2-5, the complete variable domain is DTGVSQNPRHKITKRGQNVTFRCDPISEHNRLYWYRQTLGQGPEFLTYFQNEAQLEKSRLLSDRFSAERPKGSFSTLEIQRTEQGDSAMYLCASGEWETQYFGPGTRLLVL.

The rearrangement links TRBV5-5 to TRBJ2-1; 11 nucleotides line up with TRBD2. Germline CDR1 reads SGHKS; CDR2 reads YYEKEE (reference sequence). The CDR3 consists of 16 residues. V trimming: 4 bases; J trimming: 4 bases; junction bases outside the gene matches: 7. Here the CDR3 reads CASSPGLAAIYNEQFF. CDR3 coding DNA: TGTGCCAGCAGCCCGGGACTAGCGGCCATTTACAATGAGCAGTTCTTC.

The chain joins TRBV9 to TRBJ2-2; D might be TRBD1 (7 bases). Germline lookup yields CDR1 SGDLS and CDR2 YYNGEE. V was clipped by 2 bases and J by 2 bases, with 13 bases between them. The CDR3 has 16 residues. CDR3 coding DNA: TGTGCCAGCAGCGTGGAGGGGACAGTCAACACCGGGGAGCTGTTTTTT. Translated, it gives CASSVEGTVNTGELFF.

This sequence joins TRBV20-1 and TRBJ1-1; D unclear. Germline lookup yields CDR1 DFQATT and CDR2 SNEGSKA (reference sequence). V was cut by 3 bases and J by 3 bases, with 5 bases left in between. CDR3 length equals 11 residues. The chain's CDR3 is CSASGDTEAFF. CDR3 nucleotide sequence: TGCAGTGCTAGCGGGGACACTGAAGCTTTCTTT.

The V call is TRBV2, the J call TRBJ1-2; weak D call: TRBD1 (5 bases). The V and J ends lost 4 bases and 1 base respectively, with 10 bases between them. This CDR3 is built from 14 residues. Germline values: CDR1 SNHLY, CDR2 FYNNEI. CDR3: CASSGVGVNYGYTF. The DNA for the CDR3 is TGTGCCAGCAGTGGGGTAGGGGTTAACTATGGCTACACCTTC.

This chain uses TRBV28 with TRBJ2-1; D unresolved. This CDR3 contains 14 residues. With 3 bases removed from V and 6 bases from J, the gap between germline ends came to 12 bases. Germline-derived CDR1 and CDR2 are MDHEN and SYDVKM. The CDR3 DNA reads TGTGCCAGCAGTTTGTCCCCCCGGAGCAATGAGCAGTTCTTC. As protein: CASSLSPRSNEQFF.

This chain links TRBV6-5 with TRBJ1-5; D gene unclear. V lost 10 bases and J 1 base, leaving 11 bases between the germline ends. This CDR3 spans 13 amino acids. The germline V gene has CDR1 MNHEY and CDR2 SVGAGI. Here the CDR3 reads CATRPQSNQPQHF. As DNA, the CDR3 is TGTGCCACCCGTCCGCAGAGCAATCAGCCCCAGCATTTT.

Here the CDR3 reads CASRRTGDYQPQHF. The CDR3 DNA reads TGTGCCAGCAGACGGACAGGGGACTACCAGCCCCAGCATTTT. This chain links TRBV6-5 with TRBJ1-5; 9 bases line up with TRBD1. Germline V CDR1 and CDR2: MNHEY, SVGAGI. This CDR3 is 14 amino acids long. V was pared by 6 bases and J by 7 bases, with 7 bases of the junction left unmatched.

V usage is TRBV10-3 and J usage is TRBJ2-7, with TRBD2 matching 10 bases. CDR1 is ENHRY and CDR2 is SYGVKD in the germline V gene. This CDR3 spans 18 amino acids. J gave up 0 bases and V 0 bases, and 8 bases lay outside the gene matches. This chain's CDR3 is CAISESASGRGASYEQYF. The DNA of the CDR3 is TGTGCCATCAGTGAGTCAGCCAGCGGGAGGGGGGCCTCCTACGAGCAGTACTTC.

V is TRBV27 and J is TRBJ1-2, with TRBD1 matching over 11 bases. The V and J ends lost 4 bases and 4 bases, in that order; junction bases with no gene match: 8. The germline gives CDR1 MNHEY, CDR2 SMNVEV (reference sequence). CDR3 length: 16 amino acids. CDR3: CASSSIGTGGPYGYTF. In DNA form, the CDR3 reads TGTGCCAGCAGTTCTATTGGGACAGGGGGGCCCTATGGCTACACCTTC.

The gene calls are TRBV6-5 and TRBJ1-5; D unclear. The CDR3 extends over 15 amino acids. V shed 5 bases and J shed 0 bases, with 11 bases lying between them. Germline values: CDR1 MNHEY, CDR2 SVGAGI. Here the CDR3 reads CASSPRTFSNQPQHF. The CDR3 coding sequence is TGTGCCAGCAGTCCCCGGACTTTTAGCAATCAGCCCCAGCATTTT.

The chain carries TRBV7-9 and TRBJ1-2, with D hard to call. The CDR3 is 15 amino acids. The germline V and J ends were trimmed by 5 bases and 0 bases, with 13 bases remaining between them. Per germline, CDR1 SEHNR and CDR2 FQNEAQ (reference sequence). The CDR3 is CASSPSSEPNYGYTF. CDR3 DNA sequence: TGTGCCAGCAGCCCCTCATCTGAGCCTAACTATGGCTACACCTTC.